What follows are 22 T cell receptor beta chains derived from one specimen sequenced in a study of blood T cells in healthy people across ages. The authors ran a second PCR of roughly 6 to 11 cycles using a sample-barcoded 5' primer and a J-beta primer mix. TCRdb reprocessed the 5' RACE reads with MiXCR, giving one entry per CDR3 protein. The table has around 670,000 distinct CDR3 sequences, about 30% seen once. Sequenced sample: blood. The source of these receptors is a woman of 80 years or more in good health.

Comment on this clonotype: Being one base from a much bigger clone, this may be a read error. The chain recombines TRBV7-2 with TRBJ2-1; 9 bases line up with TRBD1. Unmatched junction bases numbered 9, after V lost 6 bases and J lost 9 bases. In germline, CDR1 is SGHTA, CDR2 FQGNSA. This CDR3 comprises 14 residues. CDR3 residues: CASRLRQGGGEQFF. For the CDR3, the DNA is TGTGCCAGCAGGCTCCGACAGGGGGGGGGTGAGCAGTTCTTC. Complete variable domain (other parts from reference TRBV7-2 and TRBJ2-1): GAGVSQSPSNKVTEKGKDVELRCDPISGHTALYWYRQSLGQGLEFLIYFQGNSAPDKSGLPSDRFSAERTGGSVSTLTIQRTQQEDSAVYLCASRLRQGGGEQFFGPGTRLTVL.

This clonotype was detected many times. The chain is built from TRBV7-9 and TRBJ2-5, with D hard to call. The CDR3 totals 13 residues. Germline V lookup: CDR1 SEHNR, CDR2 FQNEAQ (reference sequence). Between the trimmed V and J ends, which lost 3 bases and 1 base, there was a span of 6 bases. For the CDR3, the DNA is TGTGCCAGCAGCTTGACGGTCCAAGAGACCCAGTACTTC. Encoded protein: CASSLTVQETQYF.

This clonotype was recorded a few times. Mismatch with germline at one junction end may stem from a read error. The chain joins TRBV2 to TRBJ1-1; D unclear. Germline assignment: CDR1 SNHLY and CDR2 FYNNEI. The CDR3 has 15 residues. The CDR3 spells CASREGGVGYTEAFF. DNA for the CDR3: TGTGCCAGCAGAGAAGGTGGGGTGGGTTACACTGAAGCTTTCTTT.

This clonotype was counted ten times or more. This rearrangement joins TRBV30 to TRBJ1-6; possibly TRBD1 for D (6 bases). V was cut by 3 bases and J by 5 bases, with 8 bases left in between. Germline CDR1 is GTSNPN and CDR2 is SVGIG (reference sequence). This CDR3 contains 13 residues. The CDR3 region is CAWRQGNNSPLHF. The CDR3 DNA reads TGTGCCTGGAGACAGGGAAATAATTCACCCCTCCACTTT.

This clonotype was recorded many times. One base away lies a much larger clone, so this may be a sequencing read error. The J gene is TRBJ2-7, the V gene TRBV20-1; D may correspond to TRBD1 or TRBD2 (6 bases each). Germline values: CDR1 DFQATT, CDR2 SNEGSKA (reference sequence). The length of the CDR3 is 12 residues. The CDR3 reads CRASEGHYEQYF. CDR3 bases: TGCAGGGCTAGCGAGGGACACTACGAGCAGTACTTC.

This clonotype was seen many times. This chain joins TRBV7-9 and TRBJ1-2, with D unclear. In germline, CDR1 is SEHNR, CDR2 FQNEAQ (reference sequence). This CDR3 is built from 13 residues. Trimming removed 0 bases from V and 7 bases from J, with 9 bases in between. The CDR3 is CASSLALLFGYTF. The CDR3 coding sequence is TGTGCCAGCAGCTTAGCTTTGCTATTTGGCTACACCTTC.

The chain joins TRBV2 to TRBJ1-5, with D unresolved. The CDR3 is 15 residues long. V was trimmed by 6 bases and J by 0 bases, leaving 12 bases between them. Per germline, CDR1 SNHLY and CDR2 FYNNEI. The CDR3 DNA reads TGTGCCAGCAGCAACAGTAGGGTTAGCAATCAGCCCCAGCATTTT. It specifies CASSNSRVSNQPQHF. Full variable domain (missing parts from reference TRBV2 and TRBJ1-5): EPEVTQTPSHQVTQMGQEVILRCVPISNHLYFYWYRQILGQKVEFLVSFYNNEISEKSEIFDDQFSVERPDGSNFTLKIRSTKLEDSAMYFCASSNSRVSNQPQHFGDGTRLSIL.

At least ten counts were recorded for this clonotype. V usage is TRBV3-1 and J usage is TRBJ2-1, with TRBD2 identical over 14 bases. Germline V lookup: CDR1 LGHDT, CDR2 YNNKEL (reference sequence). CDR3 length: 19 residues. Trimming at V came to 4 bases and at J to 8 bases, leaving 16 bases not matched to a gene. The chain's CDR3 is CASSRGQGLAGGVGDEQFF. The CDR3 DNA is TGTGCCAGCAGCCGGGGCCAAGGACTAGCGGGGGGCGTAGGCGATGAGCAGTTCTTC.

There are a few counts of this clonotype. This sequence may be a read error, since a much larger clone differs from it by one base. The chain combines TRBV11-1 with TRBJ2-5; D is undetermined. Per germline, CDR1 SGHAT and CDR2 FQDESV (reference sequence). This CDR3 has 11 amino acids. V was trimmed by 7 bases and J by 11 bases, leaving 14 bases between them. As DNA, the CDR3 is TGTGCCAGCACCCGCAAAAATGAGCAGTACTTC. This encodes CASTRKNEQYF.

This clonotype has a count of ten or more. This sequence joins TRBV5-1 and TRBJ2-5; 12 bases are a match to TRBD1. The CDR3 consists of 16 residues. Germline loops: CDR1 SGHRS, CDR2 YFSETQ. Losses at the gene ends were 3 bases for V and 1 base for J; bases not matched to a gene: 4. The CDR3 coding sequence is TGCGCCAGCAGCTGGGACAGGGGGCGGTTCCAAGAGACCCAGTACTTC. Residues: CASSWDRGRFQETQYF.

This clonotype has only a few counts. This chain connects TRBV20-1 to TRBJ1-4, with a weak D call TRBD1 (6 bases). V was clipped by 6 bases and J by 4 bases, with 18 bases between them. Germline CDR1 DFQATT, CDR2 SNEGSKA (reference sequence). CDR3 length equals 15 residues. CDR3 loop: CSALGAEAFNEKLFF. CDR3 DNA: TGCAGTGCCTTGGGGGCGGAGGCATTTAATGAAAAACTGTTTTTT.

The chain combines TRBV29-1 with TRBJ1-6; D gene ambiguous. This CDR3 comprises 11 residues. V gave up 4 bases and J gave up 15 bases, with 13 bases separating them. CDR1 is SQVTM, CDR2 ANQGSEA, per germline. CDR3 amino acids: CSVGVGGDLHF. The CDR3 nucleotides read TGCAGCGTTGGAGTCGGCGGGGACCTCCACTTT.

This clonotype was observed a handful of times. The CDR3 DNA reads TGTGCCAGCAGTTTAAGGATAGCGGATCAGCCCCAGCATTTT. This codes for CASSLRIADQPQHF. The chain links TRBV28 to TRBJ1-5; D is ambiguous. Trimming removed 2 bases at V and 5 bases at J, with 10 bases between. Germline V gives CDR1 MDHEN, CDR2 SYDVKM. The CDR3 has 14 residues.

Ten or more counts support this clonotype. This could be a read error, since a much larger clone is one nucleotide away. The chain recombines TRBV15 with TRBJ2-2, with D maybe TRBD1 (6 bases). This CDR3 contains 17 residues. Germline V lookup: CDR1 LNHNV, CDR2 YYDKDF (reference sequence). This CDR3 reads CATSPSTQTGDTGERFF. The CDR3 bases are TGTGCCACCAGCCCTTCCACCCAAACCGGGGACACCGGGGAGCGGTTTTTT.

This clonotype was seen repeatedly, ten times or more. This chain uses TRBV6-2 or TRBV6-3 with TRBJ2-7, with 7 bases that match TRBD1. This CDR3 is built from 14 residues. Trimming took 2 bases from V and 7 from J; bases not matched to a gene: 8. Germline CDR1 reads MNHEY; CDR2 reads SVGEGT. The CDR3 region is CASSYVIGGQEQYF. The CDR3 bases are TGTGCCAGCAGTTACGTGATAGGGGGCCAAGAGCAGTACTTC.

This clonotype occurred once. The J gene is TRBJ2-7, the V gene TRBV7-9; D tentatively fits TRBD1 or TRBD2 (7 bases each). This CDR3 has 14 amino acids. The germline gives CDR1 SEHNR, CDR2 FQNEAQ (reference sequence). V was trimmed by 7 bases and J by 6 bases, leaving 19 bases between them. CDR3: CASNPWQGEGEQYF. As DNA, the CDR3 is TGTGCCAGCAACCCGTGGCAGGGGGAGGGCGAGCAGTACTTC.

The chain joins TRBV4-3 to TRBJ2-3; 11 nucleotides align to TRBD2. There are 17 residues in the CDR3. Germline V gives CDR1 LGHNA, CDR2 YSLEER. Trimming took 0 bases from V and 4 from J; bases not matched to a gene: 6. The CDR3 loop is CASSQESSGGAADTQYF. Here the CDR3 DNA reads TGCGCCAGCAGCCAAGAGAGTAGCGGGGGGGCCGCAGATACGCAGTATTTT.

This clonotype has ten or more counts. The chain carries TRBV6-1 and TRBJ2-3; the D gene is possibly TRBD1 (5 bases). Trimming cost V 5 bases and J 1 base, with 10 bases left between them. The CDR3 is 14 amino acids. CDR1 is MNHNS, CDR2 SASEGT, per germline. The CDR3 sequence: CASSKTGRTDTQYF. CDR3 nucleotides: TGTGCCAGCAGTAAAACAGGACGCACAGATACGCAGTATTTT.

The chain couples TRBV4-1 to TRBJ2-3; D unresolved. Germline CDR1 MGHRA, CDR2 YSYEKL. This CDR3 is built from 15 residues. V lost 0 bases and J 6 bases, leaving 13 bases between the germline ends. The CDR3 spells CASSQEMWSSDTQYF. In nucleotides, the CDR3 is TGCGCCAGCAGCCAAGAGATGTGGTCCTCGGATACGCAGTATTTT.

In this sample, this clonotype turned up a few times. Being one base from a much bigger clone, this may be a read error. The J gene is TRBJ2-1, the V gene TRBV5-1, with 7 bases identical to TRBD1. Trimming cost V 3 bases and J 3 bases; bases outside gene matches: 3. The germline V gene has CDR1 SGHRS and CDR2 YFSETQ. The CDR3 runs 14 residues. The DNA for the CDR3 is TGCGCCAGCAGCTGGGGACAGTACTACAATGAGCAGTTCTTC. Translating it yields CASSWGQYYNEQFF.

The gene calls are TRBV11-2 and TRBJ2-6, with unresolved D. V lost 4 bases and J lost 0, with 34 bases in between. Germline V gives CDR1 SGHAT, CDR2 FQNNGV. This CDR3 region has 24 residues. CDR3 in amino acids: CASSSPSTQESQVQSSSGANVLTF. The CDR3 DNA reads TGTGCCAGCAGCTCCCCCTCAACCCAAGAGTCCCAGGTACAGTCTAGCTCTGGGGCCAACGTCCTGACTTTC.

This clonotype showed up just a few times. The CDR3 loop reads CASSEEGTGGYGYTF. Written as DNA, the CDR3 is TGTGCCAGCAGTGAAGAAGGGACAGGGGGCTATGGCTACACCTTC. The chain uses TRBV6-1 and TRBJ1-2; TRBD1 matches 11 bases. The germline CDR1 and CDR2 sequences are MNHNS and SASEGT. This CDR3 region has 15 residues. V dropped 1 base and J dropped 4; count of bases not matched to a gene: 2.